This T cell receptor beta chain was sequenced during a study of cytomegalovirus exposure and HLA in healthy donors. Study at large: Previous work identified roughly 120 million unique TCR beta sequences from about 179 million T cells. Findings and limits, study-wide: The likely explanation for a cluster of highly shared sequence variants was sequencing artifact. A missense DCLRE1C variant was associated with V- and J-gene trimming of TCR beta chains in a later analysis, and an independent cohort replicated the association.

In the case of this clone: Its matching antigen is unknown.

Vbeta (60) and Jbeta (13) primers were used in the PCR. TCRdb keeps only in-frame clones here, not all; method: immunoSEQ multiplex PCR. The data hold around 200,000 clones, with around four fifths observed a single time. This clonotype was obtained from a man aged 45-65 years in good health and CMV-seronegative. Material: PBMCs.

The CDR3 DNA reads TGTGCCAGCAGCTCCTATAGGAACACCGGGGAGCTGTTTTTT. As protein: CASSSYRNTGELFF. The V gene is TRBV7-3, the J gene TRBJ2-2; D is unresolved. Between the trimmed V and J ends, which lost 4 bases and 1 base, there was a span of 7 bases. Looked up from germline, CDR1 is SGHTA and CDR2 is FQGTGA. This CDR3 contains 14 residues.